The entry below gives a single T cell receptor (beta chain) sequence along with its context. These data originate in a study of blood T cell repertoires in COVID-19. Study details: COVID-19 samples from acute and convalescent phases originated in the United States, Italy and Spain. T cells, B-cell-depleted T cells, or PBMCs supplied cDNA or gDNA.

One Seattle source followed patients from active infection through their disease course. The J segment lost 8 bases and the V segment lost 6 bases, leaving 6 bases of the junction unmatched. The CDR3 totals 12 residues. Germline CDR1 reads SQVTM; CDR2 reads ANQGSEA. Assay: immunoSEQ multiplex PCR; the TCRdb copy retains only in-frame clones and omits some. The sample shows some 60,000 clones, around four fifths of them seen only once. The specimen was peripheral blood. The receptor was derived from a man younger than 45 with COVID-19, enrolled during active disease. This rearrangement joins TRBV29-1 to TRBJ2-2, with TRBD1 identical over 7 bases. Here the CDR3 DNA reads TGCAGCGTGGGACAGTCCGTTGGGGAGCTGTTTTTT. Amino acid sequence: CSVGQSVGELFF.